This T cell receptor (beta chain) was sequenced during a study of T cells in Graves' hyperthyroidism and ophthalmopathy (dated by TCRdb to the late 2010s). Study-wide context: Peripheral blood samples were taken at the time of initial diagnosis, prior to any treatment. The paper reports TCR Vbeta CDR3 sequencing of some 140 peripheral blood samples: 43 ophthalmopathy, 75 to 80 hyperthyroidism and 17 progressor patients. For training and testing, the 110 or so patients in the discovery cohort were randomly divided in a 7:3 ratio. After sampling, hyperthyroidism patients received methimazole starting at 30 mg daily, and ophthalmopathy patients received high-dose intravenous methylprednisolone. To identify distinguishing TCR V-J signatures, a discovery cohort of around 100 patients was used, comprising roughly 45 with Graves' ophthalmopathy and around 60 with stable Graves' hyperthyroidism. In addition, the study compared T-cell repertoires in thyroid tissue and in blood from several Graves' hyperthyroidism patients. An independent validation cohort of around 19 hyperthyroidism patients and more than 15 patients who later progressed to ophthalmopathy tested prospective prediction of ophthalmopathy.

Amplification of TCR beta CDR3 regions was carried out from RNA transcripts. The first round of RT-PCR for the TCR CDR3 was performed with the HTBI primer set and the Qiagen OneStep RT-PCR kit. Libraries were constructed in a second round of multiplex PCR, after which size selection and purification were performed. Libraries were sequenced paired-end with 100 bp reads on an Illumina HiSeq2000. The published analysis was carried out like this. Raw data were processed with SOAPnuke, discarding reads with adapters, uncalled bases, mean Phred below 15, or no exact constant-primer or identifier match. High-quality paired reads were merged with COPE v1.2.5, and unique nucleotide sequences were defined as clonotypes. Clonotypes were aligned to IMGT TRBV, TRBD and TRBJ reference segments using MiTCR v1.1. Only V-J combinations with frequency above 0.0001, covering about 99% of repertoires, were analysed. A TCS score was defined as the ratio of F50 (clonal expansion) to E x V (chaos), with BLOSUM62-based TCRdist applied between CDR3 peptides within each V-J. Welch's t-statistics and random forest reduced roughly 530 V-J features to 13, which were used in a naive Bayes classifier (R e1071). TCRdb handled the public reads itself, with Q25 trimming in fastp and clone calling in MiXCR, and kept productive beta chains. CDR3 protein duplicates are merged, each entry listing the most common genes and DNA. TCRdb's processing, not the authors' own work, is the source of the V and J calls. For this sample there are about 400,000 distinct CDR3 sequences; around 14% appear just once. Jointly, the top ten make up 9% to 9.5% of the sample.

Results and caveats for the whole study, not just this receptor: A model built on a 13 V-J signature distinguished ophthalmopathy from stable hyperthyroidism, reaching around 90% sensitivity and under 84% specificity in cross-validation and 80%/75% in testing. Most expanded thyroid clonotypes (frequency above 0.001) were also detected in blood, a finding suggesting that blood repertoires may reflect thyroid immune responses. Sample size was not statistically predetermined, and blinding of investigators to group allocation was not performed. In validation, the model predicted progression to ophthalmopathy a median of around six months before onset, with 70% to 71% sensitivity and about 75% specificity.

This clonotype was found many times. Its cognate antigen has yet to be identified. No clone much larger than this one lies a single base away; base qualities are absent. The V end loses 8 bases and the J end loses 0 bases, and a stretch of 9 bases separates them. The germline V gene specifies SNHLY as CDR1 and FYNNEI as CDR2. From its cysteine to its phenylalanine, the CDR3 spans 13 amino acids. Only the CDR3 DNA stays, 39 bases, in frame from base 1. A patient counted as having stable Graves' hyperthyroidism if no progression to ophthalmopathy occurred over 18 months of follow-up. Hyperthyroidism patients were newly diagnosed, with disease duration under 2 months, and aged 18 to 65 years. The study excluded patients with uncontrolled infections, other autoimmune diseases, pregnancy or lactation. Clinical symptoms, serum thyroxine and TRAb, thyroid ultrasound, and orbital computed tomography formed the basis for the diagnoses. PBMCs were isolated from about 9.2 ml of fresh peripheral blood by Ficoll-Paque density gradient centrifugation. Total RNA was extracted with Trizol reagent, and quality was checked on an Agilent 2100 Bioanalyzer.

The TCR was taken from a woman between 18 and 29 years old with Graves' hyperthyroidism. The sequenced material came from blood. This sequence uses TRBV2 and TRBJ2-3; perhaps TRBD2 is the D gene, with 5 bases matching. CDR3 region: CASQDLSTDTQYF. The DNA sequence follows: TGTGCCAGCCAGGACTTAAGCACAGATACGCAGTATTTT.